The 30 T cell receptor beta chains below were found in one sample sequenced in a study of T-cell reconstitution after alpha-beta-depleted transplantation in children. Using unique molecular identifiers, the investigators prepared the TCRbeta library. TCRdb re-derived calls from the PCR reads in MiXCR, one entry per CDR3 protein. The sample includes 250,000 to 350,000 distinct CDR3 sequences, 9.9% of them seen just once. Source: PBMCs from the stem cell graft donor, taken from the stem cell graft. The receptors were sampled from a human donor who donated a stem cell graft to a child with SCID.

The chain is built from TRBV7-2 and TRBJ2-5; the D call may be TRBD1 or TRBD2 (5 bases each). Trimming took 6 bases from V and 5 from J, leaving 13 bases between them. The CDR3 has 13 residues. CDR1 and CDR2 (germline): SGHTA, FQGNSA. The CDR3 reads CASRGWGWETQYF. In DNA form, the CDR3 reads TGTGCCAGCAGGGGTTGGGGGTGGGAGACCCAGTACTTC.

This chain connects TRBV5-1 to TRBJ2-7; D might be TRBD1 or TRBD2, each matching 5 bases. CDR3 length equals 14 residues. Germline CDR1 SGHRS, CDR2 YFSETQ. The V and J ends lost 5 bases and 0 bases respectively, with 12 bases between them. The CDR3: CASSIGTASYEQYF. CDR3 coding DNA: TGCGCCAGCAGTATAGGGACGGCCTCCTACGAGCAGTACTTC.

The chain combines TRBV6-5 with TRBJ2-3, with D perhaps assigned TRBD1 or TRBD2 (5 bases each). There are 13 residues in the CDR3. Trimming stripped 0 bases from V and 8 bases from J, with 9 bases between. The germline gives CDR1 MNHEY, CDR2 SVGAGI. The CDR3 protein is CASSYSRGVTQYF. The DNA for the CDR3 is TGTGCCAGCAGTTACTCACGGGGCGTTACGCAGTATTTT.

This chain joins TRBV6-1 and TRBJ2-5, with TRBD2 as a possible D gene (5 bases). The ends were cut back, 3 bases at V and 3 bases at J, with 14 bases in the middle. The CDR3 totals 15 residues. Germline CDR1 MNHNS, CDR2 SASEGT. CDR3 sequence (DNA): TGTGCCAGCAGTGACATAGCGCACCCAAAAGAGACCCAGTACTTC. Translating it yields CASSDIAHPKETQYF.

This clonotype was seen at least ten times. The genes are TRBV11-2 and TRBJ1-1; D is undetermined. The germline V and J ends were trimmed by 1 base and 8 bases, with 14 bases remaining between them. The V gene's germline CDR1 is SGHAT and CDR2 FQNNGV. The CDR3 is made up of 14 amino acids. The chain's CDR3 is CASSLVLGGGEAFF. In nucleotides, the CDR3 is TGTGCCAGCAGCTTAGTCCTGGGCGGTGGAGAAGCTTTCTTT.

This rearrangement joins TRBV20-1 to TRBJ1-3; D is ambiguous. There are 12 residues in the CDR3. CDR1 and CDR2 (germline): DFQATT, SNEGSKA (reference sequence). V dropped 1 base and J dropped 3 bases, with 4 bases sitting between them. CDR3 protein: CSARGYGNTIYF. The DNA for the CDR3 is TGCAGTGCTAGAGGCTATGGAAACACCATATATTTT.

This clonotype was counted only a few times. The chain joins TRBV5-1 to TRBJ2-7; possibly TRBD1 or TRBD2 for D (5 bases each). Trimming left V 4 bases short and J 5 bases short, with 19 bases between. Germline values: CDR1 SGHRS, CDR2 YFSETQ. The CDR3 is 15 residues long. Written as DNA, the CDR3 is TGCGCCAGCAGCGGGCTCGGGGTTTGGGGCGACGAGCAGTACTTC. It translates to CASSGLGVWGDEQYF.

The J gene is TRBJ2-3, the V gene TRBV5-1; 9 bases line up with TRBD1. Germline values: CDR1 SGHRS, CDR2 YFSETQ. J lost 6 bases, V lost 4 bases, and 0 bases had no gene match. The CDR3 spans 12 residues. Here the CDR3 reads CASSGTGDTQYF. The CDR3 DNA is TGCGCCAGCAGCGGGACAGGGGATACGCAGTATTTT.

This clonotype was counted only a few times. The rearrangement joins TRBV12-3 or TRBV12-4 to TRBJ1-2, with D perhaps TRBD1 (6 bases). This CDR3 region has 14 residues. V lost 6 bases and J lost 8, with 19 bases in between. CDR3 amino acids: CASRAQGSFVGYTF. Written as DNA, the CDR3 is TGTGCCAGCAGGGCACAGGGATCTTTCGTAGGCTACACCTTC.

This clonotype has a handful of counts. The V gene is TRBV7-8, the J gene TRBJ2-7; D not resolved. CDR3 length equals 15 residues. The ends were cut back, 1 base at V and 4 bases at J, with 14 bases in the middle. The germline V gene encodes CDR1 SGHVS and CDR2 FQNEAQ. The CDR3 sequence: CASSLGPSDIYEQYF. CDR3 nucleotide sequence: TGTGCCAGCAGCTTAGGGCCATCGGATATTTACGAGCAGTACTTC.

J is TRBJ1-6 and V is TRBV20-1, with TRBD1 matching 7 bases. The CDR3 consists of 16 residues. The germline V gene encodes CDR1 DFQATT and CDR2 SNEGSKA (reference sequence). With 2 bases clipped from V and 8 bases from J, the junction kept 12 bases outside the gene matches. The CDR3 loop reads CSARNTGVSSDSPLHF. The CDR3 DNA sequence: TGCAGTGCTAGAAACACAGGGGTATCGAGTGATTCACCCCTCCACTTT.

This clonotype occurred many times. V gene TRBV9 combines with J gene TRBJ2-1, with D uncertain. CDR1 SGDLS and CDR2 YYNGEE come from the germline V gene. V was shortened by 6 bases and J by 6 bases, with 19 bases between the two germline ends. This CDR3 is 15 amino acids long. The CDR3 DNA follows: TGTGCCAGCACCCCCAGCGAAAGAAAAATCAATGAGCAGTTCTTC. As protein: CASTPSERKINEQFF.

This clonotype was counted at least ten times. This chain connects TRBV6-2 or TRBV6-3 to TRBJ2-1; 10 bases are shared with TRBD2. With 4 bases clipped from V and 10 bases from J, the junction kept 7 bases outside the gene matches. Germline V gene data show CDR1 as MNHEY and CDR2 as SVGEGT. The CDR3 has 14 amino acids. CDR3 in DNA: TGTGCCAGCAGTTTCGGGACTAGCGTCCAGGAGCAGTTCTTC. This sequence encodes CASSFGTSVQEQFF.

This clonotype was counted only a few times. The chain couples TRBV4-1 to TRBJ1-1; D is unclear. The V end lost 3 bases, the J end lost 8 bases, and 19 bases lay between the germline ends. CDR1 MGHRA and CDR2 YSYEKL come from the germline V gene. CDR3 length: 15 residues. The CDR3 loop is CASSHPPGMEKEAFF. CDR3 coding DNA: TGCGCCAGCAGCCACCCACCCGGAATGGAAAAAGAAGCTTTCTTT.

The chain has TRBV7-9 and TRBJ2-1; D possibly uses TRBD1 or TRBD2 (6 bases each). This CDR3 is built from 14 residues. V shed 1 base and J shed 5 bases, with 9 bases lying between them. CDR1 is SEHNR and CDR2 is FQNEAQ in the germline V gene (reference sequence). Here the CDR3 DNA reads TGTGCCAGCAGCTTAGGCGGGGACAACAATGAGCAGTTCTTC. Encoded protein: CASSLGGDNNEQFF.

The J gene is TRBJ2-7, the V gene TRBV20-1, with 9 bases that match TRBD1. The CDR3 consists of 14 residues. The germline V gene encodes CDR1 DFQATT and CDR2 SNEGSKA (reference sequence). V lost 6 bases, J lost 3 bases, and 9 bases stayed unmatched. The CDR3 loop is CSATGQGMGYEQYF. The CDR3 DNA reads as TGCAGTGCCACCGGACAGGGGATGGGCTACGAGCAGTACTTC.

The chain uses TRBV5-1 and TRBJ1-3; tentative D call: TRBD1 (5 bases). The germline V gene has CDR1 SGHRS and CDR2 YFSETQ. Trimming took off 4 bases at V and 0 bases at J, with 14 bases between the two ends. The length of the CDR3 is 16 residues. The CDR3 sequence: CASSAAGSGSGNTIYF. In DNA, the CDR3 is TGCGCCAGCAGCGCGGCAGGGTCAGGCTCTGGAAACACCATATATTTT. The full variable domain, in which reference TRBV5-1 and TRBJ1-3 provide the parts outside the CDR3, is KAGVTQTPRYLIKTRGQQVTLSCSPISGHRSVSWYQQTPGQGLQFLFEYFSETQRNKGNFPGRFSGRQFSNSRSEMNVSTLELGDSALYLCASSAAGSGSGNTIYFGEGSWLTVV.

This clonotype was observed at least ten times. The V gene is TRBV21-1, the J gene TRBJ1-1. TRBV21-1 is labeled a pseudogene. The length of the CDR3 is 12 residues. CDR3 in amino acids: CAINDRNTEAFF. CDR3 sequence (DNA): TGTGCCATAAACGACAGGAACACTGAAGCTTTCTTT.

This sequence joins TRBV20-1 and TRBJ1-4, with D unclear. V was shortened by 6 bases and J by 7 bases, with 15 bases between the two germline ends. The germline V gene encodes CDR1 DFQATT and CDR2 SNEGSKA (reference sequence). CDR3 length: 13 amino acids. The CDR3 reads CSAPQQSVEKLFF. Here the CDR3 DNA reads TGCAGTGCCCCTCAACAGAGTGTTGAAAAACTGTTTTTT.

The chain links TRBV7-6 to TRBJ2-5; 13 bases are shared with TRBD2. Unmatched junction bases numbered 17, after V lost 6 bases and J lost 4 bases. In germline, CDR1 is SGHVS, CDR2 FNYEAQ. The CDR3 has 19 residues. This CDR3 reads CASRSRGTSGVRLGETQYF. DNA for the CDR3: TGTGCCAGCAGGTCACGCGGGACTAGCGGGGTGCGGTTGGGAGAGACCCAGTACTTC.

This clonotype was seen more than once but under ten times. The chain has TRBV20-1 and TRBJ1-5; 7 nucleotides line up with TRBD1. The germline gives CDR1 DFQATT, CDR2 SNEGSKA (reference sequence). The CDR3 is made up of 14 amino acids. V lost 3 bases to trimming and J lost 1 base; unmatched junction nucleotides: 3. CDR3: CSASQGESNQPQHF. The DNA for the CDR3 is TGCAGTGCTAGTCAGGGGGAGAGCAATCAGCCCCAGCATTTT.

The V gene is TRBV6-5, the J gene TRBJ2-7; D not resolved. The V end was cut by 4 bases, the J end by 10 bases, with 17 bases between. Germline CDR1 is MNHEY and CDR2 is SVGAGI. The CDR3 length is 13 residues. The CDR3 sequence is CASSSPGPNHQYF. For the CDR3, the DNA is TGTGCCAGCAGTTCTCCGGGCCCCAATCACCAGTACTTC.

J is TRBJ2-5 and V is TRBV5-6; TRBD1 agrees at 7 bases. The ends lost 0 bases at V and 0 bases at J; junction bases unmatched: 2. The length of the CDR3 is 15 residues. Germline-derived CDR1 and CDR2 are SGHDT and YYEEEE. The CDR3 bases are TGTGCCAGCAGCTTGGCGGGACAGTACCAAGAGACCCAGTACTTC. Its translation is CASSLAGQYQETQYF.

The chain is built from TRBV12-3 or TRBV12-4 and TRBJ2-7; 8 bases line up with TRBD2. J gave up 7 bases and V 0 bases, and 5 bases lay outside the gene matches. The CDR3 sequence is 14 residues long. The CDR3 nucleotides read TGTGCCAGCAGTTTAGCGGCGGGGGGTAGGGAGCAGTACTTC. It specifies CASSLAAGGREQYF.

The chain links TRBV4-2 to TRBJ2-7; weak D call: TRBD2 (6 bases). V lost 4 bases and J lost 2, with 12 bases in between. Germline V gene data show CDR1 as LGHNA and CDR2 as YNFKEQ. The CDR3 is made up of 14 amino acids. The CDR3 protein is CASSPGGTPYEQYF. In DNA form, the CDR3 reads TGTGCCAGCAGCCCCGGCGGGACCCCCTACGAGCAGTACTTC.

This clonotype showed up many times. The chain carries TRBV20-1 and TRBJ2-7; 9 bases line up with TRBD2. The CDR3 totals 15 residues. The junction had 8 bases not matched to a gene; V was cut back by 3 bases and J by 2 bases. Germline V gives CDR1 DFQATT, CDR2 SNEGSKA (reference sequence). This CDR3 is CSARQLAGGPYEQYF. Written as DNA, the CDR3 is TGCAGTGCTAGGCAACTGGCGGGGGGGCCCTACGAGCAGTACTTC.

This clonotype appeared a few times. The chain joins TRBV18 to TRBJ2-2; 7 bases match TRBD1. Trimming removed 3 bases from V and 0 bases from J; junction bases left unmatched: 1. Per germline, CDR1 KGHSH and CDR2 LQKENI. This CDR3 contains 15 residues. CDR3 region: CASSPDRANTGELFF. CDR3 in DNA: TGTGCCAGCTCACCTGACAGGGCGAACACCGGGGAGCTGTTTTTT.

V gene TRBV10-1 combines with J gene TRBJ2-1; D tentatively fits TRBD1 or TRBD2 (6 bases each). This CDR3 has 15 residues. V lost 6 bases to trimming and J lost 0 bases, with 12 bases between them. Looked up from germline, CDR1 is WNHNN and CDR2 is SYGVQD (reference sequence). The CDR3 DNA is TGCGCCAGCAGCCGCGGGACAAGCTCCTACAATGAGCAGTTCTTC. This encodes CASSRGTSSYNEQFF.

In this sample, this clonotype turned up a few times. The gene calls are TRBV19 and TRBJ2-6; tentatively, D is TRBD1 (5 bases). This CDR3 contains 16 residues. Germline V gene lookup returns CDR1 LNHDA and CDR2 SQIVND (reference sequence). V lost 6 bases and J lost 0, with 12 bases in between. The CDR3 is CASSSQGFSGANVLTF. In DNA, the CDR3 is TGTGCCAGTAGCAGCCAGGGCTTCTCTGGGGCCAACGTCCTGACTTTC.

A few counts support this clonotype. V and J are TRBV5-1 and TRBJ2-2, with TRBD1 matching 10 bases. This CDR3 is 15 amino acids long. Germline CDR1 reads SGHRS; CDR2 reads YFSETQ. With V trimmed by 4 bases and J by 4 bases, 4 bases remained unmatched. Here the CDR3 reads CASSTGQGTTGELFF. Written as DNA, the CDR3 is TGCGCCAGCAGCACGGGACAGGGGACCACCGGGGAGCTGTTTTTT.